One and the same sample provided the 8 T cell receptor beta chains below, sequenced in a study of shared clonotypes between healthy human individuals. Sequencing used immunoSEQ multiplex PCR; TCRdb keeps in-frame clones, though not all of them. The table includes more than 2,000,000 clones, 85% to 95% detected once. Sequences were obtained from naive CD4+ T cells sorted from blood. Specified subset: CD45RA+ positively selected. The origin of the receptors is a man aged 18-30 years in good health.

Of note for this clone: This same CDR3 is encoded by further DNA sequences in the sample. The CDR3 protein is CASSVTGGEQYF. CDR3 bases: TGTGCCAGCAGCGTGACAGGGGGGGAGCAGTACTTC. The chain has TRBV9 and TRBJ2-7, with 9 bases fitting TRBD1. The V gene end was trimmed by 2 bases and the J gene end by 7 bases; junction bases not matched to a gene: 1. The CDR3 runs 12 residues. Germline CDR1 and CDR2: SGDLS and YYNGEE.

The chain combines TRBV28 with TRBJ2-3, with D tentatively TRBD2 (5 bases). The V gene lost 4 bases and the J gene lost 3 bases, with 17 bases spanning the gap. This CDR3 has 16 amino acids. Looked up from germline, CDR1 is MDHEN and CDR2 is SYDVKM. The CDR3 DNA follows: TGTGCCAGCAGTTCGTACCAGGATTCGGGAACAGATACGCAGTATTTT. This encodes CASSSYQDSGTDTQYF.

The rearrangement uses TRBV2 and TRBJ2-6; TRBD2 agrees at 7 bases. This CDR3 has 17 residues. Trimming took 2 bases from V and 0 from J; bases not matched to a gene: 4. The germline gives CDR1 SNHLY, CDR2 FYNNEI. The CDR3 protein is CASSERDYLSGANVLTF. CDR3 sequence (DNA): TGTGCCAGCAGTGAACGGGACTATCTCTCTGGGGCCAACGTCCTGACTTTC.

The genes are TRBV18 and TRBJ1-5, with a weak D call TRBD1 (6 bases). The CDR3 has 14 residues. The V gene lost 4 bases and the J gene lost 4 bases, with 11 bases spanning the gap. Looked up from germline, CDR1 is KGHSH and CDR2 is LQKENI. CDR3 in DNA: TGTGCCAGCTCACATGGACAGCTTAATCAGCCCCAGCATTTT. It yields the protein CASSHGQLNQPQHF.

This clone was picked up a small number of times. One end of the junction varies from germline; a read error may be responsible. This chain links TRBV15 with TRBJ1-2; the D gene is possibly TRBD1 (5 bases). The CDR3 runs to 12 residues. Germline lookup yields CDR1 LNHNV and CDR2 YYDKDF (reference sequence). This CDR3 reads CATRTEDSQLLF. DNA for the CDR3: TGTGCCACCAGGACAGAGGACTCGCAGCTTCTCTTC.

This clone was seen once. The genes are TRBV6-1 and TRBJ2-5, with 10 nucleotides matching TRBD2. The CDR3 is 14 residues long. V shed 5 bases and J 5 bases; nucleotides not matched to a gene: 5. Germline assignment: CDR1 MNHNS and CDR2 SASEGT. CDR3 region: CASSLAGVWETQYF. CDR3 nucleotides: TGTGCCAGCAGTCTAGCGGGAGTATGGGAGACCCAGTACTTC.

The chain carries TRBV9 and TRBJ2-5, with D perhaps TRBD2 (6 bases). Germline values: CDR1 SGDLS, CDR2 YYNGEE. The V end lost 4 bases, the J end lost 4 bases, and 17 bases lay between the germline ends. There are 15 residues in the CDR3. In DNA, the CDR3 is TGTGCCAGCAGCCCTCTAGCGCGTCCAGGAGAGACCCAGTACTTC. Protein: CASSPLARPGETQYF.

The chain links TRBV16 to TRBJ2-1, with 9 bases fitting TRBD2. Germline values: CDR1 KGHSY, CDR2 FQNENV. The CDR3 loop spans 17 amino acids. V dropped 1 base and J dropped 6; count of bases not matched to a gene: 10. The CDR3 sequence is CASSQLTSGPALNEQFF. In DNA form, the CDR3 reads TGTGCCAGCAGCCAATTGACTAGCGGACCTGCCCTCAATGAGCAGTTCTTC.